A single sample gave rise to the 5 T cell receptor beta chains below, sequenced in a study of STAT5B mutations in CD4+ large granular lymphocyte leukemia. Assay used: immunoSEQ multiplex PCR; TCRdb lists only in-frame clones, some missing. The table lists 21,000 or so clones, roughly three quarters of them singletons, with around 0.4% in the top ten. Sequencing was carried out using CD4+ T cells from blood buffy coats. These receptor sequences come from a human donor in good health.

The chain combines TRBV11-3 with TRBJ1-1, with 10 nucleotides matching TRBD1. This CDR3 region has 15 residues. Trimming at V came to 1 base and at J to 4 bases, leaving 3 bases not matched to a gene. CDR1 is SGHNT and CDR2 is YENEEA in the germline V gene. The CDR3 DNA follows: TGTGCCAGCAGCTTAGCAAGGGACAGGGGCACTGAAGCTTTCTTT. It specifies CASSLARDRGTEAFF.

This chain uses TRBV5-1 with TRBJ2-1; a possible D gene is TRBD2 (5 bases). Deletions cut 0 bases from V and 1 base from J, with 8 bases between. The germline V gene encodes CDR1 SGHRS and CDR2 YFSETQ. The CDR3 runs to 15 residues. CDR3 loop: CASSLAAGSYNEQFF. In DNA, the CDR3 is TGCGCCAGCAGCTTGGCGGCGGGTTCCTACAATGAGCAGTTCTTC.

This chain uses TRBV10-1 with TRBJ2-1; 7 bases map to TRBD2. Trimming took 7 bases from V and 4 from J; bases not matched to a gene: 13. The CDR3 runs to 16 residues. Germline V gives CDR1 WNHNN, CDR2 SYGVQD (reference sequence). CDR3 sequence reads: CASTPTSSGVYNEQFF. CDR3 DNA sequence: TGCGCCAGCACCCCGACATCTAGCGGAGTTTACAATGAGCAGTTCTTC.

J is TRBJ1-2 and V is TRBV7-9; 8 bases match TRBD1. This CDR3 spans 14 amino acids. Germline CDR1 and CDR2: SEHNR and FQNEAQ (reference sequence). V trimming: 4 bases; J trimming: 4 bases; junction bases outside the gene matches: 5. The CDR3 region has the DNA TGTGCCAGCAGCTCGACAGGGGTAGGCTATGGCTACACCTTC. Residues: CASSSTGVGYGYTF.

The chain uses TRBV10-3 and TRBJ2-5; TRBD2 agrees at 8 bases. Germline V gene sequence: CDR1 ENHRY, CDR2 SYGVKD. The trim removed 4 bases at V and 4 bases at J, leaving 11 bases unmatched. CDR3 size: 16 residues. Written as DNA, the CDR3 is TGTGCCATCAGTGGGGCGACAGCCGGGGGGGGAGAGACCCAGTACTTC. Translation gives CAISGATAGGGETQYF.